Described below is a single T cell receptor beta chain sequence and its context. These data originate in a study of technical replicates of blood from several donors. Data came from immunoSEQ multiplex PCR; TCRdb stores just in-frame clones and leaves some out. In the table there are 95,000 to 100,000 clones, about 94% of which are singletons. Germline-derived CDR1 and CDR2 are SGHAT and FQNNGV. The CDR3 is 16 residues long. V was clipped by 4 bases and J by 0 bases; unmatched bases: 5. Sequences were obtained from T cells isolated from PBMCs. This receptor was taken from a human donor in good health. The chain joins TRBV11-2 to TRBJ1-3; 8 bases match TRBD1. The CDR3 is CASSSGQGISGNTIYF. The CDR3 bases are TGTGCCAGCAGCTCCGGACAGGGAATCTCTGGAAACACCATATATTTT. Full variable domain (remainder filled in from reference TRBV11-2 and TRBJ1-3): EAGVAQSPRYKIIEKRQSVAFWCNPISGHATLYWYQQILGQGPKLLIQFQNNGVVDDSQLPKDRFSAERLKGVDSTLKIQPAKLEDSAVYLCASSSGQGISGNTIYFGEGSWLTVV.